This is a list of T cell receptor beta chains from one sample in a study of blood T cell repertoires in COVID-19. Method: immunoSEQ multiplex PCR; TCRdb's copy keeps in-frame clones and lacks some. The top ten hold about 2% of the sample, which has about 110,000 clones, about two thirds seen once. Sequencing input: peripheral blood. The receptors here all came from a woman aged 40 to 50 with acute or convalescent COVID-19. Both conserved end residues are part of each CDR3. Fields, in order: D gene, V gene, J gene, clone size, CDR3 DNA, CDR3 protein. D genes are given only for firm matches. The size field is filled for only some rows; it gives once, few, many or a size class.

TRBD1,TRBV2,TRBJ2-7,NA,TGTGCCAGCAGCCCTACCTGGGCGGGGACAGGGAGCGAGCAGTACTTC,CASSPTWAGTGSEQYF
TRBD2,TRBV27,TRBJ2-1,NA,TGTGCCAGCAGCGGGACTAACAATGAGCAGTTCTTC,CASSGTNNEQFF
TRBD1,TRBV6-5,TRBJ2-7,NA,TGTGCCAGCAGGAGGACAGGGGGCGTTCAGTACTTC,CASRRTGGVQYF
NA,TRBV5-6,TRBJ2-2,NA,TGTGCCAGCAGCCTGCCCCAGGGAACCGGGGAGCTGTTTTTT,CASSLPQGTGELFF
NA,TRBV5-4,TRBJ2-3,NA,TGTGCCAGCAGCCACAGCGGAAGCACAGATACGCAGTATTTT,CASSHSGSTDTQYF
TRBD1,TRBV5-1,TRBJ2-2,NA,TGCGCCAGCGGACTTGAGCCGGACAGGGGTCTATTCGGGGAGCTGTTTTTT,CASGLEPDRGLFGELFF
NA,TRBV3-1/TRBV3-2,TRBJ1-3,NA,TGTGCCAGCAGCCGGGCCTCCACAGCTTTGCTATGGAACACCATATATTTT,CASSRASTALLWNTIYF
NA,TRBV25-1,TRBJ1-2,NA,TGTGCCAGCAGCAACAGGGAGGGGATCTACTATGGCTACACCTTC,CASSNREGIYYGYTF
TRBD1,TRBV7-2,TRBJ2-5,NA,TGTGCCAGCAGCTTGAGACAGGGGGCAGAGACCCAGTACTTC,CASSLRQGAETQYF
NA,TRBV7-2,TRBJ2-1,NA,TGTGCCAGCACCCGATTAGTCAACTTCTCCTACAATGAGCAGTTCTTC,CASTRLVNFSYNEQFF
NA,TRBV2,TRBJ1-1,few,TGTGCCAGCCACCTAGGGGGGGCAGGGGCTTTCTTT,CASHLGGAGAFF
TRBD1,TRBV14,TRBJ2-3,NA,TGTGCCAGCAGCCCCCGGAGGGACAGGGTGGGAGATACGCAGTATTTT,CASSPRRDRVGDTQYF
TRBD1,TRBV5-1,TRBJ1-1,few,TGCGCCAGCAGCTTGGCAGGGACAGGGTTTCTGAACACTGAAGCTTTCTTT,CASSLAGTGFLNTEAFF
NA,TRBV2,TRBJ1-2,NA,TGTGCCAGCAGTACCGACAGGAACTATGGCTACACCTTC,CASSTDRNYGYTF
NA,TRBV6-5,TRBJ2-2,NA,TGTGCCAGCATCCGTCAGGGTGACACCGGGGAGCTGTTTTTT,CASIRQGDTGELFF
TRBD2,TRBV29-1,TRBJ2-3,once,TGCAGCGTTGGAGCGGGGGGCCTCACAGATACGCAGTATTTT,CSVGAGGLTDTQYF
NA,TRBV7-2,TRBJ2-7,NA,TGTGCCAGCAGCTTAGATCCTCCTCCCTCCTACGAGCAGTACTTC,CASSLDPPPSYEQYF
NA,TRBV5-5,TRBJ2-5,NA,TGTGCCAGCAGCTTGGAAGGGAGAGAGACCCAGTACTTC,CASSLEGRETQYF
TRBD1,TRBV7-2,TRBJ1-2,NA,TGTGCCAGCACCTCCGGGACAGGGGTCTATGGCTACACCTTC,CASTSGTGVYGYTF
NA,TRBV6-6,TRBJ2-4,once,TGTGCCAGCAGTTACGAGGGTCTAGCCAAAAACATTCAGTACTTC,CASSYEGLAKNIQYF
NA,TRBV11-1,TRBJ1-1,NA,TGTGCCAGCAGCTTATGGACGGGAGTGAACACTGAAGCTTTCTTT,CASSLWTGVNTEAFF
TRBD1,TRBV6-5,TRBJ2-7,NA,TGTGCCAGCAGTTGGGACAGAGACTACGAGCAGTACTTC,CASSWDRDYEQYF
TRBD1,TRBV5-1,TRBJ2-5,few,TGCGCCAGCAGCACCTGGACAGGGGATGAGACCCAGTACTTC,CASSTWTGDETQYF
NA,TRBV7-9,TRBJ2-3,NA,TGTGCCAGCAGGTTGCGAGAGGGTCCTAGCACAGATACGCAGTATTTT,CASRLREGPSTDTQYF
NA,TRBV6-6,TRBJ2-3,NA,TGTGCCAGCAGGAGGGATAGCACAGATACGCAGTATTTT,CASRRDSTDTQYF
NA,TRBV3-1/TRBV3-2,TRBJ1-5,NA,TGTGCCAGCAGCCAAGGGAGACATCAGCCCCAGCATTTT,CASSQGRHQPQHF
TRBD2,TRBV7-2,TRBJ2-1,NA,TGTGCCAGCAGCTTAGTTCGTAGCGGGGGGGAGCAGTTCTTC,CASSLVRSGGEQFF
TRBD2,TRBV5-5,TRBJ2-5,NA,TGTGCCAGCAGCTTGCTCGGGACTAGCGGGCAAGAGACCCAGTACTTC,CASSLLGTSGQETQYF
NA,TRBV2,TRBJ1-1,NA,TGTGCCAGCAGTCTGGAGGGGACGGCGAACACTGAAGCTTTCTTT,CASSLEGTANTEAFF
TRBD1,TRBV19,TRBJ1-4,NA,TGTGCCTCCCGGGACAGGGCCGAAAAACTGTTTTTT,CASRDRAEKLFF
NA,TRBV19,TRBJ2-5,NA,TGTGCCACACAACTCCGTCGACTAGACCAAGAGACCCAGTACTTC,CATQLRRLDQETQYF
NA,TRBV14,TRBJ2-5,NA,TGTGCCAGCAGCCAAGTGTTGGCACAAGAGACCCAGTACTTC,CASSQVLAQETQYF
NA,TRBV18,TRBJ2-7,NA,TGTGCCAGCTCACCACCGATGACTAGTGGCAACGAGCAGTACTTC,CASSPPMTSGNEQYF
NA,TRBV28,TRBJ1-1,NA,TGTGCCAGCAGTTTAAATGACAGGAACACTGAAGCTTTCTTT,CASSLNDRNTEAFF
TRBD2,TRBV3-1/TRBV3-2,TRBJ2-2,few,TGTGCCAGCAGCCAGGGGAGGGCCGGGGAGCTGTTTTTT,CASSQGRAGELFF
TRBD1,TRBV9,TRBJ2-1,NA,TGTGCCAGCAGCGTAGAGACAGGGGCTAATGAGCAGTTCTTC,CASSVETGANEQFF
TRBD1,TRBV6-5,TRBJ2-3,NA,TGTGCCAGCAGTTACTGGCCCCCGGGACAGGAACAGTATTTT,CASSYWPPGQEQYF
NA,TRBV6-5,TRBJ2-5,NA,TGTGCCAGCAGTTACTCGAGACTCACAGAGACCCAGTACTTC,CASSYSRLTETQYF
TRBD1,TRBV5-1,TRBJ1-6,NA,TGCGCCAGCAGTCTCGGACAGGCCGATTCACCCCTCCACTTT,CASSLGQADSPLHF
NA,TRBV19,TRBJ1-5,few,TGTGCCAGTAGTAGGGGGGAAAGCAATCAGCCCCAGCATTTT,CASSRGESNQPQHF
NA,TRBV12-3/TRBV12-4,TRBJ1-1,once,TGTGCCAGCATCGCTAGGCCAGGGAATGAAGCTTTCTTT,CASIARPGNEAFF
NA,TRBV28,TRBJ2-5,few,TGTGCCAGCAGCCCCTCCCAGGGGGGTGGAGAGACCCAGTACTTC,CASSPSQGGGETQYF
NA,TRBV29-1,TRBJ1-4,NA,TGCAGCGTCGGTCAGGGGACTAATGAAAAACTGTTTTTT,CSVGQGTNEKLFF
TRBD1,TRBV19,TRBJ2-4,few,TGTGCCAGTAGACCCATACAGGGGGCGGGAAACATTCAGTACTTC,CASRPIQGAGNIQYF
TRBD1,TRBV7-9,TRBJ2-2,NA,TGTGCCAGCAGCTTAGCGAATAAGCAAGAGGGGGCACCCGGGGAGCTGTTTTTT,CASSLANKQEGAPGELFF